This T cell receptor (beta chain) was identified in a study of vaccination and CD4 T cells after COVID-19. Study-level information: Median time from COVID diagnosis to post-COVID sampling was under 120 days (35 to 161).

Study-wide findings and caveats: Convalescent patients saw a median around 83% of their reactive clones show up only after vaccination. A nonsignificant median increase from about 22 to 38 SARS-CoV-2-reactive clonotypes was observed.

Germline V gene data show CDR1 as SGHTA and CDR2 as FQGTGA. The V gene end was trimmed by 2 bases and the J gene end by 5 bases; junction bases not matched to a gene: 3. CDR3 size: 14 residues. As regards this clonotype: No antigen is known for it.

Treatment indicated: approximately 9-day PBMC culture with coronavirus spike peptide pools or control peptides (ViraFEST assay). Per-well cultures of millions of PBMCs received 8 to 10 IU/ml IL-2 and 10 ug/ml peptide pools. With the Oncomine TCR Beta short-read assay, DNA from cultured CD4+ T cells was sequenced. TCRdb re-derived calls from the PCR reads in MiXCR, one entry per CDR3 protein. This sample yields 17,000 or so distinct CDR3 sequences, of which roughly 31% are seen a single time; 15% to 17% belongs to the top ten. This chain joins TRBV7-3 and TRBJ2-5, with 9 positions matching TRBD1. The receptor's source is a human donor with COVID-19. Sequenced: cultured CD4+ T cells from blood. This CDR3 is CASSLGGQGETQYF. DNA of the CDR3: TGTGCCAGCAGCTTAGGGGGACAGGGCGAGACCCAGTACTTC.